The 30 T cell receptor beta chains below were found in one sample sequenced in a study of blood T cell repertoires in COVID-19. The method was immunoSEQ multiplex PCR; TCRdb's version includes in-frame clones alone and lacks a portion of them. Found here are about 140,000 clones, 75% to 80% of them singletons; the top ten hold 9% to 10%. Sequencing input: peripheral blood. These receptors all stem from a woman in her forties or fifties with active or convalescent COVID-19.

The rearrangement links TRBV5-1 to TRBJ2-5; 8 nucleotides match TRBD2. Germline V lookup: CDR1 SGHRS, CDR2 YFSETQ. V lost 5 bases to trimming and J lost 3 bases; unmatched junction nucleotides: 12. The CDR3 runs to 16 residues. The chain's CDR3 is CASRLGLAGGKETQYF. The CDR3 nucleotides read TGCGCCAGCAGACTGGGGCTGGCGGGAGGTAAAGAGACCCAGTACTTC.

The V call is TRBV4-1, the J call TRBJ1-3; D is perhaps TRBD1 (5 bases). V lost 0 bases and J lost 1, with 13 bases in between. The CDR3 length is 17 residues. Germline values: CDR1 MGHRA, CDR2 YSYEKL. CDR3 DNA: TGCGCCAGCAGCCAAGATCAAGCAGGGTGGTCTGGAAACACCATATATTTT. This encodes CASSQDQAGWSGNTIYF.

This clone was counted a single time. The gene calls are TRBV30 and TRBJ2-7; D is perhaps TRBD2 (6 bases). The CDR3 contains 15 residues. V dropped 3 bases and J dropped 2 bases, with 17 bases sitting between them. Looked up from germline, CDR1 is GTSNPN and CDR2 is SVGIG (reference sequence). The CDR3 spells CAWRGVRDSPYEQYF. The CDR3 coding sequence is TGTGCCTGGAGAGGCGTACGGGACTCACCCTACGAGCAGTACTTC.

The chain combines TRBV19 with TRBJ2-2; 10 bases are shared with TRBD1. The germline gives CDR1 LNHDA, CDR2 SQIVND (reference sequence). The ends lost 11 bases at V and 3 bases at J; junction bases unmatched: 9. This CDR3 is 15 amino acids long. CDR3 loop: CAGKTGTGDTGELFF. As DNA, the CDR3 is TGTGCCGGAAAAACCGGGACAGGGGACACCGGGGAGCTGTTTTTT. Full variable domain (remainder filled in from reference TRBV19 and TRBJ2-2): DGGITQSPKYLFRKEGQNVTLSCEQNLNHDAMYWYRQDPGQGLRLIYYSQIVNDFQKGDIAEGYSVSREKKESFPLTVTSAQKNPTAFYLCAGKTGTGDTGELFFGEGSRLTVL.

The chain employs TRBV3-1 (or the pseudogene TRBV3-2) and TRBJ2-3; TRBD2 matches 7 bases. The CDR3 covers 15 residues. Germline V gives CDR1 LGHDT, CDR2 YNNKEL (reference sequence). Unmatched junction bases numbered 5, after V lost 1 base and J lost 4 bases. The CDR3 DNA follows: TGTGCCAGCAGCCAAGCGGGAGGCCCCTCAGATACGCAGTATTTT. Its protein is CASSQAGGPSDTQYF.

V and J are TRBV27 and TRBJ2-2, with D possibly being TRBD1 (6 bases). The germline V gene encodes CDR1 MNHEY and CDR2 SMNVEV (reference sequence). The germline V and J ends were trimmed by 4 bases and 0 bases, with 12 bases remaining between them. The CDR3 runs 16 residues. The chain's CDR3 is CASSSLRTANTGELFF. CDR3 bases: TGTGCCAGCAGTTCTCTTAGGACAGCGAACACCGGGGAGCTGTTTTTT.

The J gene is TRBJ2-7, the V gene TRBV9, with a weak D call TRBD1 (6 bases). The ends were cut back, 1 base at V and 3 bases at J, with 11 bases in the middle. The CDR3 is made up of 14 amino acids. Germline V gene lookup returns CDR1 SGDLS and CDR2 YYNGEE. Here the CDR3 reads CASSVTMDSYEQYF. DNA of the CDR3: TGTGCCAGCAGCGTAACAATGGACAGCTACGAGCAGTACTTC.

CDR3 sequence (DNA): TGTGCCACCAGCAGATCAGGGGGCGCCGAGACCCAGTACTTC. It encodes CATSRSGGAETQYF. This chain links TRBV15 with TRBJ2-5; 8 bases are a match to TRBD1. The germline V gene encodes CDR1 LNHNV and CDR2 YYDKDF (reference sequence). V trimming: 2 bases; J trimming: 5 bases; junction bases outside the gene matches: 4. The CDR3 is 14 residues long.

In this sample, this clone turned up a few times. The chain links TRBV7-2 to TRBJ2-2; 9 bases are shared with TRBD1. The CDR3 extends over 17 amino acids. J was trimmed by 5 bases and V by 1 base; bases with no gene match: 8. CDR1 and CDR2 (germline): SGHTA, FQGNSA. Here the CDR3 reads CASSLDRGQGRTGELFF. The CDR3 DNA reads as TGTGCCAGCAGCTTAGATCGGGGACAGGGCCGAACCGGGGAGCTGTTTTTT.

This clone turned up a few times. The genes are TRBV30 and TRBJ2-5, with 9 nucleotides matching TRBD1. The V gene end was trimmed by 1 base and the J gene end by 5 bases; junction bases not matched to a gene: 5. Germline CDR1 GTSNPN, CDR2 SVGIG (reference sequence). The CDR3 runs 14 residues. CDR3 nucleotide sequence: TGTGCCTGGAGTGGGGACAGGGATGAGGAGACCCAGTACTTC. It specifies CAWSGDRDEETQYF.

The genes are TRBV28 and TRBJ2-3, with 10 bases that match TRBD1. Germline V gene sequence: CDR1 MDHEN, CDR2 SYDVKM. V lost 3 bases to trimming and J lost 7 bases; unmatched junction nucleotides: 4. The CDR3 spans 14 residues. CDR3 coding DNA: TGTGCCAGCAGTTTTAGACAGGGGGCGAATACGCAGTATTTT. It yields the protein CASSFRQGANTQYF.

This chain connects TRBV28 to TRBJ2-1; perhaps TRBD2 as D (7 bases). Germline V CDR1 and CDR2: MDHEN, SYDVKM. V was cut by 5 bases and J by 4 bases, with 18 bases left in between. The CDR3 totals 16 residues. CDR3: CASSLGGGWSYNEQFF. The DNA for the CDR3 is TGTGCCAGCAGTCTAGGGGGGGGTTGGTCTTACAATGAGCAGTTCTTC.

This clone was seen at least ten times. The chain couples TRBV30 to TRBJ1-2; 8 nucleotides match TRBD1. In germline, CDR1 is GTSNPN, CDR2 SVGIG (reference sequence). CDR3 size: 14 residues. V shed 0 bases and J 8 bases; nucleotides not matched to a gene: 8. The CDR3, as DNA: TGTGCCTGGAGTGTAGGAACAGGGGGAAGAGGCTACACCTTC. Translating gives CAWSVGTGGRGYTF.

The chain joins TRBV4-1 to TRBJ2-7; TRBD1 agrees at 8 bases. In germline, CDR1 is MGHRA, CDR2 YSYEKL. This CDR3 contains 17 residues. The junction had 11 bases not matched to a gene; V was cut back by 0 bases and J by 4 bases. CDR3 coding DNA: TGCGCCAGCAGCCAAGATCGATTGGACAGGGTGTATTACGAGCAGTACTTC. As protein: CASSQDRLDRVYYEQYF.

This chain connects TRBV9 to TRBJ1-3, with a possible D match to TRBD1 (5 bases). The CDR3 is 14 residues long. CDR1 and CDR2 from the germline V gene are SGDLS and YYNGEE. Trimming removed 3 bases at V and 6 bases at J, with 13 bases between. The CDR3 bases are TGTGCCAGCAGCGCGCCAGGGTACCCAAACACCATATATTTT. Translating it yields CASSAPGYPNTIYF.

The gene calls are TRBV2 and TRBJ2-5, with 12 bases fitting TRBD2. J gave up 1 base and V 8 bases, and 14 bases lay outside the gene matches. Germline V gene sequence: CDR1 SNHLY, CDR2 FYNNEI. This CDR3 comprises 18 residues. The CDR3 loop is CASAAPGLAGTSQETQYF. The CDR3 DNA reads as TGTGCCAGCGCCGCGCCGGGACTAGCGGGTACGAGCCAAGAGACCCAGTACTTC.

This clone has a single count. J is TRBJ2-3 and V is TRBV5-1; 11 bases map to TRBD2. The germline CDR1 and CDR2 sequences are SGHRS and YFSETQ. This CDR3 comprises 16 residues. The J segment lost 6 bases and the V segment lost 0 bases, leaving 6 bases of the junction unmatched. The CDR3 is CASSLELAGDGDTQYF. Written as DNA, the CDR3 is TGCGCCAGCAGCTTGGAACTAGCGGGGGACGGGGATACGCAGTATTTT.

This clone has a count of ten or more. V usage is TRBV4-3 and J usage is TRBJ1-1; D is perhaps TRBD1 (6 bases). The CDR3 covers 13 residues. The germline V gene encodes CDR1 LGHNA and CDR2 YSLEER. Trimming removed 1 base from V and 8 bases from J, with 11 bases in between. The CDR3 nucleotides are TGCGCCAGCAGCCAAGGCAGGGGATACGAAGCTTTCTTT. This gives the protein CASSQGRGYEAFF.

This clone was seen a handful of times. V and J are TRBV30 and TRBJ1-3; D ambiguous. The CDR3 contains 12 residues. Germline-derived CDR1 and CDR2 are GTSNPN and SVGIG (reference sequence). The V end lost 2 bases, the J end lost 3 bases, and 5 bases lay between the germline ends. CDR3 sequence (DNA): TGTGCCTGGAGTTACAGTGGAAACACCATATATTTT. The encoded protein is CAWSYSGNTIYF.

The chain links TRBV3-1 (or the pseudogene TRBV3-2) to TRBJ1-1, with TRBD1 as a possible D gene (6 bases). V lost 4 bases, J lost 4 bases, and 7 bases lay in between. CDR3 length equals 12 residues. Germline-derived CDR1 and CDR2 are LGHDT and YNNKEL (reference sequence). In DNA form, the CDR3 reads TGTGCCAGCAGCCTCAGGGGCACTGAAGCTTTCTTT. This codes for CASSLRGTEAFF.

J is TRBJ1-2 and V is TRBV24-1; D is uncertain. CDR1 and CDR2 (germline): KGHDR, SFDVKD. Deletions cut 1 base from V and 3 bases from J, with 2 bases between. The CDR3 is 12 residues long. Here the CDR3 reads CATSDFYYGYTF. CDR3 nucleotide sequence: TGTGCCACCAGTGATTTCTACTATGGCTACACCTTC.

The CDR3 protein is CASSLTPYYEQYF. For the CDR3, the DNA is TGTGCCAGCAGCCTTACACCGTACTACGAGCAGTACTTC. The chain links TRBV7-9 to TRBJ2-7; D remains ambiguous. Per germline, CDR1 SEHNR and CDR2 FQNEAQ (reference sequence). V shed 5 bases and J shed 3 bases, with 11 bases lying between them. The CDR3 loop spans 13 amino acids.

This clone was observed once. The chain employs TRBV28 and TRBJ1-2; 7 bases fit TRBD1. The CDR3 covers 12 residues. Losses at the gene ends were 11 bases for V and 4 bases for J; bases not matched to a gene: 7. Germline-derived CDR1 and CDR2 are MDHEN and SYDVKM. CDR3: CAAKTGTYGYTF. The CDR3 bases are TGTGCCGCAAAGACAGGGACCTATGGCTACACCTTC.

This clone occurred many times. The chain joins TRBV5-6 to TRBJ1-2, with 8 nucleotides matching TRBD1. Germline V gives CDR1 SGHDT, CDR2 YYEEEE. CDR3 length: 16 amino acids. Losses at the gene ends were 4 bases for V and 2 bases for J; bases not matched to a gene: 10. The CDR3 here is CASSPGTGQANYGYTF. For the CDR3, the DNA is TGTGCCAGCAGCCCGGGGACAGGCCAAGCCAACTATGGCTACACCTTC.

The rearrangement links TRBV4-3 to TRBJ2-5, with TRBD2 matching over 10 bases. This CDR3 region has 17 residues. With V trimmed by 0 bases and J by 5 bases, 9 bases remained unmatched. Germline values: CDR1 LGHNA, CDR2 YSLEER. As DNA, the CDR3 is TGCGCCAGCAGCCAAGAATTCCGACTAGCGGGTGCGGAGACCCAGTACTTC. It translates to CASSQEFRLAGAETQYF.

This chain connects TRBV2 to TRBJ1-2; D is possibly TRBD1 (6 bases). The CDR3 contains 16 residues. Trimming pared 5 bases from V and 2 bases from J, leaving 18 bases between. Germline CDR1 is SNHLY and CDR2 is FYNNEI. CDR3 DNA sequence: TGTGCCAGCAGTTACCGGGCTTCCACAGGGAACTATGGCTACACCTTC. Protein sequence: CASSYRASTGNYGYTF.

The chain joins TRBV2 to TRBJ2-7; D call uncertain. The CDR3 sequence is 14 residues long. The ends were cut back, 4 bases at V and 0 bases at J, with 10 bases in the middle. Per germline, CDR1 SNHLY and CDR2 FYNNEI. The DNA of the CDR3 is TGTGCCAGCAGTGTGTATGAGAGCTCCTACGAGCAGTACTTC. Translating it yields CASSVYESSYEQYF.

The table lists this clone with a count of one. V usage is TRBV7-3 and J usage is TRBJ2-7; possible D gene TRBD2, 6 bases. V lost 2 bases to trimming and J lost 4 bases, with 15 bases between them. CDR1 SGHTA and CDR2 FQGTGA come from the germline V gene. CDR3 size: 15 residues. The CDR3 DNA reads TGTGCCAGCAGCTTAGGGACTGACCCTATGTACGAGCAGTACTTC. Encoded protein: CASSLGTDPMYEQYF.

This chain uses TRBV6-2 or TRBV6-3 with TRBJ1-5, with TRBD1 identical over 11 bases. Germline trimming cut 4 bases from V and 3 bases from J; bases unmatched to any gene: 14. Germline lookup yields CDR1 MNHEY and CDR2 SVGEGT. The CDR3 sequence is 19 residues long. The CDR3 loop reads CASSSLGQGVFFINQPQHF. As DNA, the CDR3 is TGTGCCAGCAGTTCCCTGGGACAGGGGGTATTTTTCATCAATCAGCCCCAGCATTTT.

This clone has just one count. The chain carries TRBV7-2 and TRBJ2-7; D is ambiguous. The CDR3 loop spans 13 amino acids. CDR1 SGHTA and CDR2 FQGNSA come from the germline V gene. Trimming shortened V by 0 bases and J by 6 bases, and 9 bases separated the two germline ends. The CDR3 bases are TGTGCCAGCAGCTTAGCCCCCCCTTTCGAGCAGTACTTC. This gives the protein CASSLAPPFEQYF.